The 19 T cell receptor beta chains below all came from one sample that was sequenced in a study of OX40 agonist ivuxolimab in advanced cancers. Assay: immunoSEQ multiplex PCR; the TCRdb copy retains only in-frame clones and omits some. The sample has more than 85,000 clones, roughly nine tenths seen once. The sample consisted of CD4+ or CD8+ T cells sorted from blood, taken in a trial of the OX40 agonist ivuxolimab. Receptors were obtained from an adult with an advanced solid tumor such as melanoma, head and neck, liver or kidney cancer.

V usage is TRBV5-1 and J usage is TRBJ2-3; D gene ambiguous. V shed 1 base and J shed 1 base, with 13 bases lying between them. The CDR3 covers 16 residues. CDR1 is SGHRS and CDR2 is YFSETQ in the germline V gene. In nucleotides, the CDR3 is TGCGCCAGCAGCTTGCGCCCAAAAGGAGGCACAGATACGCAGTATTTT. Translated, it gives CASSLRPKGGTDTQYF.

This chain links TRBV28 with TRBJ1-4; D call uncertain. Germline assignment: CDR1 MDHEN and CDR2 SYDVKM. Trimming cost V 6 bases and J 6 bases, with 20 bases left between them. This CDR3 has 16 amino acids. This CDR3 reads CASSPPLGLGDEKLFF. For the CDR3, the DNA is TGTGCCAGCAGCCCCCCCTTGGGCCTCGGGGATGAAAAACTGTTTTTT.

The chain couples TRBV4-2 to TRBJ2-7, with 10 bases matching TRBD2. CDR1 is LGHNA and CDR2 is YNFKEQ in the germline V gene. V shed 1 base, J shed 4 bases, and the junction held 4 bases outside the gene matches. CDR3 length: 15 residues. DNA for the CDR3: TGTGCCAGCAGCCAAGGGACTAGCGGATGGTACGAGCAGTACTTC. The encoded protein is CASSQGTSGWYEQYF.

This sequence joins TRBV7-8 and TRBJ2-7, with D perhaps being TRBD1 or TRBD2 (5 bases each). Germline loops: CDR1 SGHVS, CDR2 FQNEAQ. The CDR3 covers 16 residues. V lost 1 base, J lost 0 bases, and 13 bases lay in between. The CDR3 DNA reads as TGTGCCAGCAGCTTAGGAGCCGGGGCCCTCTCCTACGAGCAGTACTTC. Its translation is CASSLGAGALSYEQYF.

The CDR3 is CASSPIGGLKGGTEAFF. CDR3 coding DNA: TGTGCCAGCAGTCCTATCGGAGGACTCAAGGGGGGCACTGAAGCTTTCTTT. This rearrangement joins TRBV27 to TRBJ1-1; TRBD1 is a possible D gene (6 bases). CDR1 is MNHEY, CDR2 SMNVEV, per germline (reference sequence). The length of the CDR3 is 17 residues. V was clipped by 5 bases and J by 4 bases, with 23 bases between them.

The CDR3 nucleotides are TGTGCCAGCAGTCTAGGGGCAGCGGGTTACGAGCAGTACTTC. This sequence encodes CASSLGAAGYEQYF. V gene TRBV7-6 combines with J gene TRBJ2-7; D is possibly TRBD2 (6 bases). Trimming removed 6 bases from V and 4 bases from J, with 16 bases in between. The CDR3 extends over 14 amino acids. The V gene's germline CDR1 is SGHVS and CDR2 FNYEAQ. Drawing the rest from reference TRBV7-6 and TRBJ2-7, the complete variable domain is GAGVSQSPRYKVTKRGQDVALRCDPISGHVSLYWYRQALGQGPEFLTYFNYEAQQDKSGLPNDRFSAERPEGSISTLTIQRTEQRDSAMYRCASSLGAAGYEQYFGPGTRLTVT.

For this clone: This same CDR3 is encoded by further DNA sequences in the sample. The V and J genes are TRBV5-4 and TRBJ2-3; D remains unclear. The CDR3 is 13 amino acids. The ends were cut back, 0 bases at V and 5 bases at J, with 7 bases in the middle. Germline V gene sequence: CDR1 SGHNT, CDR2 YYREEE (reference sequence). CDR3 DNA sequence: TGTGCCAGCAGCTTGGCAGGCGGAGATACGCAGTATTTT. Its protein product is CASSLAGGDTQYF.

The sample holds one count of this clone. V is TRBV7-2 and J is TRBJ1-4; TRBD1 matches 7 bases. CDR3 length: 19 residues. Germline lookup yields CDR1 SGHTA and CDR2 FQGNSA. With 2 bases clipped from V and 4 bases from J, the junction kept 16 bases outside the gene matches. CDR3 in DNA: TGTGCCAGCAGCTTAATGAGGAGGGGGACAGACGTAAGTAATGAAAAACTGTTTTTT. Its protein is CASSLMRRGTDVSNEKLFF.

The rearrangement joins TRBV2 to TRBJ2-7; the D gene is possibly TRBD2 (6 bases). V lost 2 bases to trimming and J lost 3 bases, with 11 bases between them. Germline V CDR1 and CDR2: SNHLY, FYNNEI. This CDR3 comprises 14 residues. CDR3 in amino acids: CASSELGGIYEQYF. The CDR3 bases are TGTGCCAGCAGTGAATTAGGAGGGATCTACGAGCAGTACTTC. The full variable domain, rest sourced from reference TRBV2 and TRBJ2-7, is EPEVTQTPSHQVTQMGQEVILRCVPISNHLYFYWYRQILGQKVEFLVSFYNNEISEKSEIFDDQFSVERPDGSNFTLKIRSTKLEDSAMYFCASSELGGIYEQYFGPGTRLTVT.

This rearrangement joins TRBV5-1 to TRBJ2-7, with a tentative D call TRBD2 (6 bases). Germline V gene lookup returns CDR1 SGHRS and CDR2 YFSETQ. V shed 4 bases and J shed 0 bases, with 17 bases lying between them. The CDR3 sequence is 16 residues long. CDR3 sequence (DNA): TGCGCCAGCAGCCCCTGGCGGGGACCAAGCTCCTACGAGCAGTACTTC. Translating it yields CASSPWRGPSSYEQYF.

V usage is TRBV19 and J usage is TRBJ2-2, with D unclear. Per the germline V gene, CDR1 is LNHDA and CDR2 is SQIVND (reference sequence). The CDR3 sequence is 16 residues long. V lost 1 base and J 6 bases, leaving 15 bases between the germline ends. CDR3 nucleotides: TGTGCCAGTAGTATAGGCGGTCGGCTTGGCGCCGGGGAGCTGTTTTTT. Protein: CASSIGGRLGAGELFF. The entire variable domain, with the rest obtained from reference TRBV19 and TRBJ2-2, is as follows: DGGITQSPKYLFRKEGQNVTLSCEQNLNHDAMYWYRQDPGQGLRLIYYSQIVNDFQKGDIAEGYSVSREKKESFPLTVTSAQKNPTAFYLCASSIGGRLGAGELFFGEGSRLTVL.

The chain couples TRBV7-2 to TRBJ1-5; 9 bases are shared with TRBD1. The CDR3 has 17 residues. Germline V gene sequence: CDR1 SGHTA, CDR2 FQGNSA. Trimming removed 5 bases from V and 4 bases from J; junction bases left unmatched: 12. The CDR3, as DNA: TGTGCCAGCAGCACTAGGGGATCCGGGACAGGGAATCAGCCCCAGCATTTT. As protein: CASSTRGSGTGNQPQHF.

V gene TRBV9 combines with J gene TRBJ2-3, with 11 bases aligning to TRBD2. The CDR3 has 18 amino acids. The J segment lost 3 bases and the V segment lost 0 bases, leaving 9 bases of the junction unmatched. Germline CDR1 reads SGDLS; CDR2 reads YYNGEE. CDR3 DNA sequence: TGTGCCAGCAGCGTAGGCTTAACCGGGACTAGCGGTACAGATACGCAGTATTTT. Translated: CASSVGLTGTSGTDTQYF.

CDR3 region: CASSPGGEQYF. CDR3 in DNA: TGTGCCAGCAGTCCAGGGGGAGAGCAGTACTTC. This chain joins TRBV7-2 and TRBJ2-7; TRBD1 aligns across 7 bases. The germline V gene has CDR1 SGHTA and CDR2 FQGNSA. The J segment lost 7 bases and the V segment lost 6 bases, leaving 3 bases of the junction unmatched. The CDR3 runs to 11 residues.

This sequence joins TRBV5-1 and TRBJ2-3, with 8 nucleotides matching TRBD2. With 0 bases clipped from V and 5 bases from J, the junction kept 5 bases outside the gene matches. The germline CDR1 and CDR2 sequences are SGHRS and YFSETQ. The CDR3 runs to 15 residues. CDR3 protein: CASSLVAGGGDTQYF. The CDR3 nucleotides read TGCGCCAGCAGCTTGGTGGCGGGAGGAGGAGATACGCAGTATTTT.

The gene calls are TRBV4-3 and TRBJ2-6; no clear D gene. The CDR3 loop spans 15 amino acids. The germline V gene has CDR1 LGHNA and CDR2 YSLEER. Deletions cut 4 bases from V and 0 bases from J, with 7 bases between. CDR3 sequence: CASSREHSGANVLTF. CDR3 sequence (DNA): TGCGCCAGCAGCCGAGAGCACTCTGGGGCCAACGTCCTGACTTTC.

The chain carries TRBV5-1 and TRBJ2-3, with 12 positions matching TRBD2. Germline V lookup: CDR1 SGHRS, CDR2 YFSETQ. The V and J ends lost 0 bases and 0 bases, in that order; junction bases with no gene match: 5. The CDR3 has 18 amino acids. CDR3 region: CASSLGTSGIASTDTQYF. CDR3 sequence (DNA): TGCGCCAGCAGCTTGGGGACTAGCGGGATCGCAAGCACAGATACGCAGTATTTT.

The CDR3 nucleotides read TGCAGCGTTGATGTCAGGGGCACCGGGGAGCTGTTTTTT. It codes for CSVDVRGTGELFF. The gene calls are TRBV29-1 and TRBJ2-2, with D perhaps TRBD1 (6 bases). This CDR3 is 13 amino acids long. V lost 3 bases to trimming and J lost 4 bases, with 9 bases between them. The germline CDR1 and CDR2 sequences are SQVTM and ANQGSEA.

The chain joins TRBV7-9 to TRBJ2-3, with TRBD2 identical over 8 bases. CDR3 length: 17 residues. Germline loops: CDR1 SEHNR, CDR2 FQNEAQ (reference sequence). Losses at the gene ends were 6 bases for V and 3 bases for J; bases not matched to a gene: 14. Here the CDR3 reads CASSPSSVGTRTDTQYF. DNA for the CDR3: TGTGCCAGCAGTCCTTCGAGTGTCGGGACTAGAACAGATACGCAGTATTTT.